What follows are 6 T cell receptor beta chains derived from one specimen sequenced in a study of CD8+CD57+ T cells in acquired aplastic anemia. TCR beta VDJ and CDR3 were profiled, and genomic DNA was the template. TCRdb reprocessed the reads via MiXCR and lists one record per CDR3 protein. Here the sample spans around 230,000 distinct CDR3 sequences, 60% to 65% being singletons. The source material was sorted CD4+, CD8+, or CD8+CD57+ T cells (not recorded which) from PBMCs. These receptors came from a human donor in good health.

The genes are TRBV29-1 and TRBJ1-2; no clear D. CDR1 and CDR2 (germline): SQVTM, ANQGSEA. The V and J ends lost 2 bases and 4 bases respectively, with 14 bases between them. This CDR3 has 14 amino acids. The CDR3 region is CSVELPDGGYGYTF. CDR3 coding DNA: TGCAGCGTTGAATTGCCGGACGGCGGCTATGGCTACACCTTC.

This clonotype has just a few counts. V and J are TRBV12-3 or TRBV12-4 and TRBJ1-1; 7 bases fit TRBD1. Trimming cost V 3 bases and J 0 bases; bases outside gene matches: 1. CDR3 length equals 14 residues. CDR3 coding DNA: TGTGCCAGCAGTTTGGGACAGATGAACACTGAAGCTTTCTTT. The encoded protein is CASSLGQMNTEAFF.

V usage is TRBV25-1 and J usage is TRBJ2-7; D may be TRBD2 (5 bases). This CDR3 comprises 15 residues. Germline assignment: CDR1 MGHDK and CDR2 SYGVNS. V was trimmed by 4 bases and J by 0 bases, leaving 13 bases between them. CDR3 bases: TGTGCCAGCAGTGGAGTTGGACTTTTCTCCTACGAGCAGTACTTC. Its protein product is CASSGVGLFSYEQYF.

This clonotype occurred a few times. The chain recombines TRBV7-9 with TRBJ2-7, with 7 bases identical to TRBD1. The CDR3 is 12 amino acids. CDR1 SEHNR and CDR2 FQNEAQ come from the germline V gene (reference sequence). J gave up 6 bases and V 6 bases, and 5 bases lay outside the gene matches. The CDR3 region has the DNA TGTGCCAGCAGTCAACAGGGGAGCGAGCAGTACTTC. Translated, it gives CASSQQGSEQYF.

The V call is TRBV6-1, the J call TRBJ2-5; D may be TRBD1 (5 bases). V was pared by 8 bases and J by 3 bases, with 10 bases between. This CDR3 is 12 amino acids long. The germline V gene encodes CDR1 MNHNS and CDR2 SASEGT. CDR3 DNA sequence: TGTGCCAGCTGGAAGACAGAAGAGACCCAGTACTTC. It codes for CASWKTEETQYF.

The V gene is TRBV20-1, the J gene TRBJ2-2; D is undetermined. The CDR3 is made up of 11 amino acids. The germline CDR1 and CDR2 sequences are DFQATT and SNEGSKA (reference sequence). CDR3 bases: TGCAGCGTAGGTGTTCACGGGGAGCTGTTTTTT. This sequence encodes CSVGVHGELFF.